What follows is one T cell receptor (beta chain) and its context. This clone has more than one count but fewer than ten. The target of this receptor is not known. No base-level quality is on record; no much larger clone is a single base apart. A FACSAria II was used to sort memory CD4+ T cells, defined as single viable CD3+CD4+CD8-CD45RO+ cells. CMV serostatus was assessed using a Roche Elecsys assay, by which serum IgG against CMV pp150, pp28, p38 and p52 was detected. Following thawing, total CD4+ T cells were enriched through positive selection using CD4 magnetic microbeads. Samples originated from another study that specifically interrogated the CD4+ T cell memory repertoire. Peripheral blood mononuclear cells were isolated and cryopreserved following standard operating procedures; serum was stored at -80 °C. CD3-PerCP (BW264/56), CD4-APC (RPA-T4), CD45RO-PE (UCHT1) and CD8-Pacific Orange (3B5) antibodies were used for staining, and non-viable cells were excluded with Sytox blue.

These data belong to a study of memory CD4+ T cells and cytomegalovirus serostatus (dated by TCRdb to between 2019 and 2020). General notes on the study: A total of roughly 33 healthy Belgian adults, of whom 9 were CMV seropositive and roughly 24 were CMV seronegative, were included in the cohort. The study sequenced CD4+ memory TCRbeta repertoires of a Belgian cohort with known cytomegalovirus serostatus to replicate a published TCR-based CMV serostatus classifier. Overall study results and their limits: On the Belgian cohort, the classifier built on the original framework reached a median bootstrapped AUC of roughly 0.96, with a 95% CI of 0.76-1.00. For CMV serostatus prediction, a median bootstrapped AUC of about 0.95 was reached with the original framework, and a median bootstrapped AUC of 0.91 was reached with a US-trained random forest. The results were read as suggesting that the CMV-associated TCR signature is, for the most part, present in the CD4+ memory repertoire. Unlike the original study, which covered naive and memory CD4+ and CD8+ populations, the Belgian study sequenced only CD4+CD45RO+ memory cells. Among the 164 previously reported CMV-associated TCRbeta sequences, roughly 68 showed up in the CD4+ memory repertoires, with each one found in between one and five individuals.

The Quick-DNA Microprep Kit was used to extract genomic DNA from the sorted cells. Amplification of TCRbeta DNA was done with the immunoSEQ hsTCRbeta kit, following the protocol from the manufacturer. TCRbeta libraries were sequenced on an Illumina MiSeq instrument. The paper's processing steps were these. Once out-of-frame sequences had been removed, more than 2 million distinct TCRbeta sequences were left, which works out to an average of about 66,813 per individual. Two values were used to score each individual: the count of about 150 previously reported CMV-associated TCRbeta sequences and the total count of productive distinct TCRbeta sequences. A beta-binomial model was reimplemented in Python, and scikit-learn random forests with default parameters were trained on US cohort data. On the Belgian cohort, classifier performance was reported as the median AUC, along with percentile confidence intervals, across 10,000 bootstrap iterations. TCRdb took over this immuneACCESS table, retaining in-frame rearrangements with V and J assigned. Such tables are incomplete; in checked studies, under half of the missing clones stem from an unresolved V gene, and the remainder is unexplained. V and J calls and clone size are copied from that table; D and trimming were computed from the DNA. The sample has some 40,000 clones on record, 65% to 80% of them singletons. Less than 5.5% of the sample rests with the top ten.

From the germline V gene (reference sequence), CDR1 is SGHNT and CDR2 is YYREEE. V is cut by 4 bases and J by 0 bases, and the space between the germline ends is 4 bases. The cysteine opens and the phenylalanine closes a CDR3 of 12 amino acids. CDR3 DNA is the only sequence kept; it has 36 bases, read in frame from the first base. Sequenced input: memory CD4+ T cells from blood. The sequence joins TRBV5-4 to TRBJ1-1, with no reliable assignment of the D segment. This TCR was recovered from an adult in good health and CMV-seropositive. The sequenced DNA is TGTGCCAGCAGCCTGTTGAACACTGAAGCTTTCTTT. It encodes CASSLLNTEAFF.